A few counts support the clone carrying this TCR beta chain. These data come from a study of blood T cell repertoires in COVID-19. Background on the study: Donors in the United States, Italy and Spain gave samples during acute or convalescent COVID-19. T cells, B-cell-depleted T cells, or PBMCs provided the cDNA or gDNA that served as material.

CDR1 is LGHDT and CDR2 is YNNKEL in the germline V gene (reference sequence). V lost 5 bases and J lost 3, with 6 bases in between. The CDR3 consists of 12 residues. Profiling relied on immunoSEQ multiplex PCR, and the TCRdb table lists in-frame clones only, not all of them. The sample contains tens of thousands of clones, roughly 90% of which appear only once. The TCR originated in a man between 60 and 75 years old with active COVID-19. The chain is built from TRBV3-1 (or the pseudogene TRBV3-2) and TRBJ2-3, with D tentatively TRBD1 (6 bases). Sequenced input: peripheral blood. The CDR3 is CASSTGTDTQYF. CDR3 DNA: TGTGCCAGCAGCACAGGGACAGATACGCAGTATTTT.